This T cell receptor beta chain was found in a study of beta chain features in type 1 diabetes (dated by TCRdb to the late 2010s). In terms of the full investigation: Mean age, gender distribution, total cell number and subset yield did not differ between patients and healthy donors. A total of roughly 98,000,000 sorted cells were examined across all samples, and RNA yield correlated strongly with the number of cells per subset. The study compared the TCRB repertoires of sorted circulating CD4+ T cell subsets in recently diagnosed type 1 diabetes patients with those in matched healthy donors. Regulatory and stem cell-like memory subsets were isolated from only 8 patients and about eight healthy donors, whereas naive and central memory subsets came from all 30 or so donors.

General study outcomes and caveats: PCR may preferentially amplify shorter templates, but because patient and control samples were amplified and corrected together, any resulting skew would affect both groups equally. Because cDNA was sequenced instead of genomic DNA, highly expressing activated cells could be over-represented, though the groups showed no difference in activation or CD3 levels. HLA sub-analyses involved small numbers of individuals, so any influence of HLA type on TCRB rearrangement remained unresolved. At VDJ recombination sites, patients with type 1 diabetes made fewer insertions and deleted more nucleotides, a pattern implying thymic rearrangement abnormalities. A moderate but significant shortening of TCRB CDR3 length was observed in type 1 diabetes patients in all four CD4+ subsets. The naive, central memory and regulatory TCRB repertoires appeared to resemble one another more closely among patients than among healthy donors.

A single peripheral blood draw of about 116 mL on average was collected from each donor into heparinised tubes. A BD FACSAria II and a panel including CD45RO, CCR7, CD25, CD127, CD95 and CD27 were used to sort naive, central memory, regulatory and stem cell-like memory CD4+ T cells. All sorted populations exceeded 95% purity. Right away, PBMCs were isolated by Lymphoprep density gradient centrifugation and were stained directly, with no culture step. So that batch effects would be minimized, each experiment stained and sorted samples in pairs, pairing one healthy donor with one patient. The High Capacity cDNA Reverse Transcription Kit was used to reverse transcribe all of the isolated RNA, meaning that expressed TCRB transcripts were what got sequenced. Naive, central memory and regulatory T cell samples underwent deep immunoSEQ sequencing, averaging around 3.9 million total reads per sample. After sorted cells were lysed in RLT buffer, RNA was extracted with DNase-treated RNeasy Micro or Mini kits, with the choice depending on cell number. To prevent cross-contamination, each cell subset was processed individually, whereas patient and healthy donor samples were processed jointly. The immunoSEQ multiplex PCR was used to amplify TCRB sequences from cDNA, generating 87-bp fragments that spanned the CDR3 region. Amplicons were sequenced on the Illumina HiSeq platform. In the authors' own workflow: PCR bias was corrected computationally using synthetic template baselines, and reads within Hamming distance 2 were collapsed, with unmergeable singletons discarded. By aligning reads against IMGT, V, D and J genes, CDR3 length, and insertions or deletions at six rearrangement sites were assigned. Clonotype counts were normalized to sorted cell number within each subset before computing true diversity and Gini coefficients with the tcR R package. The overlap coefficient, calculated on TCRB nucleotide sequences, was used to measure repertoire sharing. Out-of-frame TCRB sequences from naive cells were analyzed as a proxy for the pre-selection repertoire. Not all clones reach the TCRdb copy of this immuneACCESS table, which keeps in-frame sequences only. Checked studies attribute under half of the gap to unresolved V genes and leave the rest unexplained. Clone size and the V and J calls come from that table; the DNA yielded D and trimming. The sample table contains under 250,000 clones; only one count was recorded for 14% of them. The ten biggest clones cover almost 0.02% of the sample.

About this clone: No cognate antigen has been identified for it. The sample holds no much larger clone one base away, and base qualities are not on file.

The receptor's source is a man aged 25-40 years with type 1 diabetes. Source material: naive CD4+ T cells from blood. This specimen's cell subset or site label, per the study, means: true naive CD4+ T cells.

In nucleotide form, the sequence is TGTGCCAGCAGTGATGCCACCGACTACACAGATACGCAGTATTTT. It specifies CASSDATDYTDTQYF. The sequence joins TRBV6-1 to TRBJ2-3; D gene: possibly TRBD2, on 5 matching bases. Sequences MNHNS (CDR1) and SASEGT (CDR2) are obtained from the germline V gene. V and J lose 3 bases and 2 bases, and a span of 12 bases separates them. The CDR3 covers 15 residues, taking in both the cysteine and the phenylalanine. Of the read, only the CDR3 DNA is kept; its 45 bases are in frame from base 1.